This entry lists 3 T cell receptor beta chains sequenced from one sample in a study of neurological immune-mediated disorders. TCRdb redid the calling of the 5' RACE reads with MiXCR, one entry per CDR3 protein. The sample shows approximately 38,000 distinct CDR3 sequences, 6.5% to 7.5% of them seen only once. The sequencing input was CD4+ T cells from blood. These receptors were obtained from a man in his fifties or sixties in good health.

This clonotype came up many times. The chain has TRBV20-1 and TRBJ2-7, with 10 nucleotides matching TRBD2. The V gene's germline CDR1 is DFQATT and CDR2 SNEGSKA (reference sequence). This CDR3 spans 14 amino acids. The V gene end was trimmed by 4 bases and the J gene end by 0 bases; junction bases not matched to a gene: 3. CDR3 DNA sequence: TGCAGTGCTACCCGGACTAGCGGCTCCTACGAGCAGTACTTC. Residues: CSATRTSGSYEQYF.

This clonotype was counted ten times or more. J is TRBJ2-4 and V is TRBV9; 10 bases match TRBD2. The CDR3 contains 14 residues. Looked up from germline, CDR1 is SGDLS and CDR2 is YYNGEE. The trim removed 0 bases at V and 9 bases at J, leaving 3 bases unmatched. CDR3 protein: CASSVAQREGIQYF. The DNA for the CDR3 is TGTGCCAGCAGCGTAGCTCAGCGGGAGGGCATTCAGTACTTC.

This clonotype occurred many times. V gene TRBV5-6 combines with J gene TRBJ1-5; D is possibly TRBD1 (5 bases). Germline V gene data show CDR1 as SGHDT and CDR2 as YYEEEE. CDR3 length: 15 residues. The V and J ends lost 0 bases and 5 bases respectively, with 12 bases between them. CDR3 loop: CASSLGQGRYQPQHF. The DNA for the CDR3 is TGTGCCAGCAGCTTGGGGCAGGGTCGGTATCAGCCCCAGCATTTT.